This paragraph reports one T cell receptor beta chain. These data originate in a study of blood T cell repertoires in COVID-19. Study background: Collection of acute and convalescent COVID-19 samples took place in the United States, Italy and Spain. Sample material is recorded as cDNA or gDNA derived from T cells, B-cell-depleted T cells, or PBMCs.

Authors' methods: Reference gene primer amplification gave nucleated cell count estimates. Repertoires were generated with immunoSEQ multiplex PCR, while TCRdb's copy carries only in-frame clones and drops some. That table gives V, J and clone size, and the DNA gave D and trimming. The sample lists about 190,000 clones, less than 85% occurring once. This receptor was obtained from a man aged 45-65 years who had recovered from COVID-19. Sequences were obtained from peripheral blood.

The CDR3 spells CATRVGAVPNEKLFF. The CDR3 DNA follows: TGTGCCACCAGGGTTGGGGCGGTGCCCAATGAAAAACTGTTTTTT. V gene TRBV15 combines with J gene TRBJ1-4, with a weak D call TRBD1 (5 bases). Germline lookup yields CDR1 LNHNV and CDR2 YYDKDF (reference sequence). The CDR3 contains 15 residues. Trimming shortened V by 6 bases and J by 5 bases, and 16 bases separated the two germline ends.